The present entry profiles one TCR beta chain with its context. Its antigen is not identified. TCRdb re-called the PCR reads with MiXCR, one entry per CDR3 protein. The sample has around 34,000 distinct CDR3 sequences, less than 65% seen once. This sample was taken from a study of esophageal squamous cell carcinoma under preoperative chemotherapy. Trimming took 6 bases from V and 13 from J, leaving 24 bases between them. This CDR3 is built from 15 residues. The time point denotes: after preoperative PTX-NDP chemotherapy. Paclitaxel-nedaplatin chemotherapy was given to patients ahead of their surgery. Broader study findings: Peripheral T cells showed a significant TCR diversity increase after chemotherapy, unlike tumor-infiltrating lymphocytes. After treatment, tumor-infiltrating lymphocytes apparently came partly from blood T cells.

The clonotype comes from a human donor with esophageal squamous cell carcinoma. The donor label of this sample is uncertain. This chain joins TRBV12-3 or TRBV12-4 and TRBJ2-2, with D perhaps being TRBD1 or TRBD2 (5 bases each). This specimen was taken from a patient given preoperative chemotherapy. CDR3 coding DNA: TGTGCCAGCAGCATCCGGGCAGAGAACACCGGGACGCTGTTTTTT. Protein: CASSIRAENTGTLFF.